Listed here is a single T cell receptor (beta chain). Its antigen remains unidentified. The data are from a study of follicular helper T cells after annual influenza vaccination. Findings of the study overall: Successive annual vaccinations recalled a recurrent oligoclonal ICOS+CD38+ cTfh response with influenza-specific clonotypes. Most later recoveries of Day 7 ICOS+CD38+ clones were ICOS-CD38- cTfh.

CDR3 size: 13 residues. Germline loops: CDR1 SGHTA, CDR2 FQGTGA. V lost 5 bases to trimming and J lost 3 bases, with 9 bases between them. As to time point: 2015-2016 season, pre-vaccination. Cells are cTfh (non-naive CD4+CXCR5+PD-1+), split by ICOS and CD38 into double-positive or double-negative. Assay: immunoSEQ multiplex PCR; the TCRdb copy retains only in-frame clones and omits some. Here the sample spans roughly 4,600 clones, over 75% being singletons. The chain couples TRBV7-3 to TRBJ2-3; D tentatively fits TRBD1 or TRBD2 (5 bases each). The origin of this receptor is an adult who received the influenza vaccine. The sequenced sample was CXCR5+ CD38- circulating T follicular helper cells from blood, obtained on the day of influenza vaccination. Regarding subset: circulating Tfh, non-naive CD4+CXCR5+PD-1+ (ICOS+CD38+ or ICOS-CD38-). The CDR3 loop is CASSRDVTDTQYF. As DNA, the CDR3 is TGTGCCAGCAGCCGGGACGTAACAGATACGCAGTATTTT.